The clone carrying this T cell receptor beta chain has only a few counts. Its antigen is not known. Stated treatment: oral pan-JAK inhibitor, 5-10 mg twice daily. This specimen comes from a study of CD8+ T cells in alopecia areata. TCR sequencing used cDNA made by reverse transcription of extracted RNA. The method was immunoSEQ multiplex PCR; TCRdb's version includes in-frame clones alone and lacks a portion of them. The repertoire holds hundreds of thousands of clones, with 60% as singletons. The CDR3 totals 14 residues. Trimming shortened V by 0 bases and J by 2 bases, and 5 bases separated the two germline ends. Germline lookup yields CDR1 SGHTA and CDR2 FQGNSA. Study-level results: Within the top 100, expanded CD8+ clones significantly decreased with tofacitinib, as did scalp clonality.

The receptor was derived from a human donor with alopecia areata. V is TRBV7-2 and J is TRBJ1-5; D not resolved. The specimen comprised CD4+ T cells sorted from blood, sampled around week 53, from a patient treated with tofacitinib. CDR3 region: CASSLAFGNQPQHF. The CDR3 nucleotides read TGTGCCAGCAGCTTAGCCTTCGGCAATCAGCCCCAGCATTTT.